Below are 29 T cell receptor beta chains sequenced from a single sample in a study of OX40 agonist ivuxolimab in advanced cancers. Generated by immunoSEQ multiplex PCR, the TCRdb table keeps only in-frame clones and is missing some. The profile shows fewer than 85,000 clones, about 77% of them singletons. Specimen: CD4+ or CD8+ T cells sorted from blood, collected in a trial of the OX40 agonist ivuxolimab. The source is an adult with an advanced solid tumor such as melanoma, head and neck, liver or kidney cancer.

The chain is built from TRBV4-1 and TRBJ1-4; no clear D gene. Trimming cost V 4 bases and J 4 bases, with 16 bases left between them. CDR3 length: 16 residues. Germline V gene lookup returns CDR1 MGHRA and CDR2 YSYEKL. The CDR3, as DNA: TGCGCCAGCAGCCTCCTACTGGGGAGCTTTAATGAAAAACTGTTTTTT. This sequence encodes CASSLLLGSFNEKLFF.

The chain uses TRBV18 and TRBJ1-2, with 7 bases that match TRBD1. This CDR3 has 13 amino acids. V shed 3 bases, J shed 7 bases, and the junction held 5 bases outside the gene matches. Germline V CDR1 and CDR2: KGHSH, LQKENI. As DNA, the CDR3 is TGTGCCAGCTCACCGCCCGGGACAGCTGGCTACACCTTC. This codes for CASSPPGTAGYTF.

With regard to this clone: The junction departs from germline at one end; a sequencing error may be responsible. V is TRBV7-7 and J is TRBJ2-2; D is perhaps TRBD2 (7 bases). CDR3 length: 16 amino acids. Germline V CDR1 and CDR2: SSHAT, FNYEAQ (reference sequence). CDR3 in amino acids: CASSARGGLDTGELFF. For the CDR3, the DNA is TGTGCTAGCAGCGCCCGCGGGGGCTTGGACACCGGGGAGCTGTTTTTT.

This chain connects TRBV7-9 to TRBJ2-3; the match to TRBD2 covers 7 bases. CDR1 and CDR2 from the germline V gene are SEHNR and FQNEAQ (reference sequence). There are 13 residues in the CDR3. V shed 8 bases, J shed 7 bases, and the junction held 9 bases outside the gene matches. The DNA of the CDR3 is TGTGCCAGCGCGGCGGGAGAGGGAAATACGCAGTATTTT. The encoded protein is CASAAGEGNTQYF.

This clone was picked up one time. The chain combines TRBV19 with TRBJ2-7, with D unclear. Germline values: CDR1 LNHDA, CDR2 SQIVND (reference sequence). Trimming cost V 9 bases and J 4 bases, with 19 bases left between them. The CDR3 is made up of 14 amino acids. The CDR3 DNA follows: TGTGCCAGCCGCCAACTGGACGGTCGTTACGAGCAGTACTTC. Its translation: CASRQLDGRYEQYF.

This clone was seen a single time. V gene TRBV6-5 combines with J gene TRBJ1-2; D call uncertain. This CDR3 has 15 residues. In germline, CDR1 is MNHEY, CDR2 SVGAGI. V was cut by 2 bases and J by 2 bases, with 12 bases left in between. The CDR3 DNA is TGTGCCAGCAGTTACGGGAGGTTGGGGAACTATGGCTACACCTTC. This translates into CASSYGRLGNYGYTF.

The V and J genes are TRBV28 and TRBJ1-1; no definite D call. Trimming pared 8 bases from V and 5 bases from J, leaving 9 bases between. The CDR3 covers 11 residues. Looked up from germline, CDR1 is MDHEN and CDR2 is SYDVKM. CDR3 region: CASGEETEAFF. The CDR3 DNA reads TGTGCCAGCGGGGAGGAGACTGAAGCTTTCTTT. Supplemented by reference TRBV28 and TRBJ1-1, the full variable domain reads DVKVTQSSRYLVKRTGEKVFLECVQDMDHENMFWYRQDPGLGLRLIYFSYDVKMKEKGDIPEGYSVSREKKERFSLILESASTNQTSMYLCASGEETEAFFGQGTRLTVV.

The chain has TRBV29-1 and TRBJ2-3, with D possibly matching TRBD1 (6 bases). The CDR3 runs 18 residues. CDR1 is SQVTM, CDR2 ANQGSEA, per germline. V dropped 5 bases and J dropped 5 bases, with 29 bases sitting between them. CDR3 in DNA: TGCAGCGTTAAGAAAGACCGGGACACACACAATGGGGGAGATACGCAGTATTTT. This gives the protein CSVKKDRDTHNGGDTQYF.

This sequence joins TRBV4-2 and TRBJ1-4, with a possible D match to TRBD1 (5 bases). The CDR3 has 16 residues. Germline-derived CDR1 and CDR2 are LGHNA and YNFKEQ. V dropped 1 base and J dropped 5 bases, with 14 bases sitting between them. CDR3 nucleotide sequence: TGTGCCAGCAGCCAAGGCGTCGGGACGGGGAATGAAAAACTGTTTTTT. This translates into CASSQGVGTGNEKLFF.

The chain is built from TRBV5-1 and TRBJ2-2; perhaps TRBD2 as D (6 bases). This CDR3 comprises 14 residues. The germline V gene encodes CDR1 SGHRS and CDR2 YFSETQ. Trimming cost V 2 bases and J 5 bases, with 10 bases left between them. The CDR3 protein is CASSFGGRTGELFF. In nucleotides, the CDR3 is TGCGCCAGCAGCTTCGGGGGTAGAACCGGGGAGCTGTTTTTT. Complete variable domain (other parts from reference TRBV5-1 and TRBJ2-2): KAGVTQTPRYLIKTRGQQVTLSCSPISGHRSVSWYQQTPGQGLQFLFEYFSETQRNKGNFPGRFSGRQFSNSRSEMNVSTLELGDSALYLCASSFGGRTGELFFGEGSRLTVL.

This chain uses TRBV6-4 with TRBJ1-1; D is possibly TRBD1 (5 bases). Trimming stripped 0 bases from V and 0 bases from J, with 17 bases between. The CDR3 has 18 residues. Germline values: CDR1 MRHNA, CDR2 SNTAGT. Here the CDR3 reads CASSDSSRATRVNTEAFF. CDR3 coding DNA: TGTGCCAGCAGTGACTCTAGCAGGGCTACGCGGGTGAACACTGAAGCTTTCTTT.

The chain has TRBV30 and TRBJ1-5; 8 bases line up with TRBD1. Looked up from germline, CDR1 is GTSNPN and CDR2 is SVGIG (reference sequence). Trimming at V came to 4 bases and at J to 3 bases, leaving 8 bases not matched to a gene. This CDR3 spans 15 amino acids. The CDR3 protein is CAWTVGQAYNQPQHF. The DNA of the CDR3 is TGTGCCTGGACCGTGGGACAGGCCTACAATCAGCCCCAGCATTTT.

This clone was seen ten or more times. The chain carries TRBV15 and TRBJ1-5, with TRBD1 matching over 11 bases. Germline loops: CDR1 LNHNV, CDR2 YYDKDF (reference sequence). This CDR3 has 17 amino acids. With 3 bases clipped from V and 6 bases from J, the junction kept 10 bases outside the gene matches. For the CDR3, the DNA is TGTGCCACCAGCAGTTTACGCCACGGGACAGGGGGTCAGCCCCAGCATTTT. Amino acids: CATSSLRHGTGGQPQHF.

The V and J genes are TRBV7-3 and TRBJ2-3, with 8 bases aligning to TRBD1. The CDR3 sequence is 14 residues long. The ends lost 6 bases at V and 4 bases at J; junction bases unmatched: 6. Germline loops: CDR1 SGHTA, CDR2 FQGTGA. The CDR3 here is CASSPDRGSDTQYF. CDR3 sequence (DNA): TGTGCCAGCAGTCCAGACAGGGGCTCAGATACGCAGTATTTT.

This clone was counted between two and nine times. The rearrangement joins TRBV19 to TRBJ2-7; perhaps TRBD2 as D (6 bases). V was shortened by 3 bases and J by 3 bases, with 6 bases between the two germline ends. The germline CDR1 and CDR2 sequences are LNHDA and SQIVND (reference sequence). This CDR3 comprises 12 residues. CDR3: CASSMGGYEQYF. CDR3 DNA sequence: TGTGCCAGTAGTATGGGAGGCTACGAGCAGTACTTC.

CDR3 residues: CASSLLVGGGETQYF. The DNA for the CDR3 is TGTGCCAGCAGCTTACTGGTGGGGGGAGGAGAGACCCAGTACTTC. The chain carries TRBV13 and TRBJ2-5, with a tentative D call TRBD2 (6 bases). Germline CDR1 and CDR2: PRHDT and FYEKMQ (reference sequence). V lost 2 bases and J 4 bases, leaving 14 bases between the germline ends. This CDR3 spans 15 amino acids.

This chain connects TRBV4-1 to TRBJ1-6; 11 bases match TRBD1. V shed 4 bases and J 10 bases; nucleotides not matched to a gene: 6. Per the germline V gene, CDR1 is MGHRA and CDR2 is YSYEKL. CDR3 length equals 15 residues. The CDR3 region has the DNA TGCGCCAGCAGCCGGGGACAGGGGGAAAGGTCACCCCTCCACTTT. Protein: CASSRGQGERSPLHF.

The chain uses TRBV10-3 and TRBJ2-7; 10 bases fit TRBD1. Trimming at V came to 0 bases and at J to 6 bases, leaving 8 bases not matched to a gene. Germline V gene data show CDR1 as ENHRY and CDR2 as SYGVKD. The CDR3 runs 16 residues. CDR3 nucleotide sequence: TGTGCCATCAGTGAGTCATCGGGACAGGGGAGAGTCGAGCAGTACTTC. It is translated as CAISESSGQGRVEQYF.

This clone is a singleton in its sample. Other DNA sequences in the sample encode the same CDR3. The CDR3 reads CASSQLGGQSYEQYF. CDR3 sequence (DNA): TGTGCCAGCAGCCAATTGGGGGGGCAATCCTACGAGCAGTACTTC. The J gene is TRBJ2-7, the V gene TRBV14; D might be TRBD2 (7 bases). The germline V gene has CDR1 SGHDN and CDR2 FVKESK. V gave up 2 bases and J gave up 1 base, with 12 bases separating them. The CDR3 length is 15 residues.

The genes are TRBV15 and TRBJ2-5; no clear D. Between the trimmed V and J ends, which lost 3 bases and 0 bases, there was a span of 14 bases. Per the germline V gene, CDR1 is LNHNV and CDR2 is YYDKDF (reference sequence). The CDR3 runs to 16 residues. The CDR3 loop is CATSRAGLGNQETQYF. The CDR3 DNA follows: TGTGCCACCAGCAGGGCCGGTTTGGGCAACCAAGAGACCCAGTACTTC.

V gene TRBV18 combines with J gene TRBJ2-1, with 7 nucleotides matching TRBD1. This CDR3 is 14 amino acids long. The germline V gene has CDR1 KGHSH and CDR2 LQKENI. The J segment lost 5 bases and the V segment lost 3 bases, leaving 4 bases of the junction unmatched. This chain's CDR3 is CASSPTGSDNEQFF. Written as DNA, the CDR3 is TGTGCCAGCTCACCGACAGGGAGTGACAATGAGCAGTTCTTC.

The rearrangement joins TRBV19 to TRBJ1-5, with D perhaps TRBD1 (6 bases). Germline V gene sequence: CDR1 LNHDA, CDR2 SQIVND (reference sequence). The CDR3 is 13 amino acids. V lost 7 bases and J lost 5, with 12 bases in between. The CDR3 DNA reads TGTGCCAGTATGGGGGCTATCGATCAGCCCCAGCATTTT. Translating gives CASMGAIDQPQHF.

The J gene is TRBJ2-1, the V gene TRBV10-1, with 9 bases identical to TRBD2. CDR3 length equals 15 residues. The germline CDR1 and CDR2 sequences are WNHNN and SYGVQD (reference sequence). With V trimmed by 6 bases and J by 4 bases, 7 bases remained unmatched. The CDR3 nucleotides read TGCGCCAGCAGCGAAGCGGGGGGCCGTTACAATGAGCAGTTCTTC. It yields the protein CASSEAGGRYNEQFF.

The chain is built from TRBV7-4 and TRBJ1-5; 11 bases line up with TRBD1. CDR3 length equals 19 residues. V lost 2 bases, J lost 2 bases, and 11 bases stayed unmatched. Germline V gene lookup returns CDR1 SGHVT and CDR2 SQSDAQ. CDR3 sequence (DNA): TGTGCCAGCAGCTTATGGACAGGGGGCGCGGAGAATGGCAATCAGCCCCAGCATTTT. It codes for CASSLWTGGAENGNQPQHF.

V is TRBV7-2 and J is TRBJ2-1; D is perhaps TRBD1 (5 bases). Germline assignment: CDR1 SGHTA and CDR2 FQGNSA. Trimming pared 2 bases from V and 0 bases from J, leaving 8 bases between. The CDR3 has 15 residues. CDR3 in amino acids: CASSLSRGSYNEQFF. CDR3 coding DNA: TGTGCCAGCAGCTTAAGTAGGGGCTCCTACAATGAGCAGTTCTTC.

This chain connects TRBV29-1 to TRBJ2-3; D is ambiguous. Trimming removed 7 bases from V and 1 base from J, with 12 bases in between. This CDR3 is built from 13 residues. Germline lookup yields CDR1 SQVTM and CDR2 ANQGSEA. This chain's CDR3 is CSALFVGTDTQYF. The CDR3 DNA reads TGCAGCGCCCTATTCGTCGGCACAGATACGCAGTATTTT.

The chain employs TRBV15 and TRBJ2-3; TRBD1 might be the D (5 bases). V lost 1 base, J lost 9 bases, and 14 bases lay in between. Per the germline V gene, CDR1 is LNHNV and CDR2 is YYDKDF (reference sequence). The CDR3 has 14 amino acids. CDR3 sequence reads: CATSRGQTLWTQYF. CDR3 DNA: TGTGCCACCAGCAGAGGACAGACCCTCTGGACGCAGTATTTT.

This chain uses TRBV15 with TRBJ1-4; D unclear. The CDR3 contains 15 residues. Germline-derived CDR1 and CDR2 are LNHNV and YYDKDF (reference sequence). The V and J ends lost 0 bases and 4 bases respectively, with 9 bases between them. The CDR3 DNA sequence: TGTGCCACCAGCAGAGATGTGCAGAGTAATGAAAAACTGTTTTTT. Its translation is CATSRDVQSNEKLFF. Variable domain in full (rest from reference TRBV15 and TRBJ1-4): DAMVIQNPRYQVTQFGKPVTLSCSQTLNHNVMYWYQQKSSQAPKLLFHYYDKDFNNEADTPDNFQSRRPNTSFCFLDIRSPGLGDTAMYLCATSRDVQSNEKLFFGSGTQLSVL.

This chain connects TRBV18 to TRBJ1-4; no definite D call. The germline V and J ends were trimmed by 2 bases and 8 bases, with 15 bases remaining between them. Germline V lookup: CDR1 KGHSH, CDR2 LQKENI. This CDR3 region has 15 residues. The CDR3 DNA is TGTGCCAGCTCACCAGGGAGGGCCAGTGTGGAAAAACTGTTTTTT. Protein product: CASSPGRASVEKLFF.